The present T cell receptor (beta chain) was sequenced within a study of shared clonotypes between healthy human individuals. The assay was carried out at the deep level. The table came from immunoSEQ multiplex PCR; TCRdb's copy has only in-frame clones and leaves some out. In the table there are roughly 1 million clones, around 74% of which are singletons. Study-level findings and limits: Across subsets, estimated richness was generally greater for naive than for memory populations.

As for this clone: The antigen is unknown.

Germline CDR1 is SGHTA and CDR2 is FQGNSA. J was trimmed by 1 base and V by 5 bases; bases with no gene match: 6. This CDR3 spans 15 amino acids. V and J are TRBV7-2 and TRBJ2-7, with 9 bases lining up with TRBD1. Source material: memory CD4+ T cells sorted from blood. As for subset: CD45RA-negative fraction. The sequence was collected from a man aged 18 to 35 in good health. The CDR3, as DNA: TGTGCCAGCAGCCTCGGGACAGGGTATTCCTACGAGCAGTACTTC. As protein: CASSLGTGYSYEQYF. Full variable domain (remainder filled in from reference TRBV7-2 and TRBJ2-7): GAGVSQSPSNKVTEKGKDVELRCDPISGHTALYWYRQSLGQGLEFLIYFQGNSAPDKSGLPSDRFSAERTGGSVSTLTIQRTQQEDSAVYLCASSLGTGYSYEQYFGPGTRLTVT.